This record concerns one T cell receptor beta chain sequence. The data were obtained in a study of blood T cell repertoires in COVID-19. Clones were read by immunoSEQ multiplex PCR, and TCRdb kept only the in-frame ones, dropping some. The repertoire holds 240,000 or so clones, with about four fifths as singletons. The CDR3 runs 13 residues. V dropped 5 bases and J dropped 3; count of bases not matched to a gene: 1. Per germline, CDR1 SGHVS and CDR2 FNYEAQ. The V gene is TRBV7-6, the J gene TRBJ2-7, with 10 bases fitting TRBD2. The receptor's source is a woman under 30 with acute or convalescent COVID-19. Input material: peripheral blood. CDR3 amino acids: CASSRTSGYEQYF. The CDR3 nucleotides are TGTGCCAGCAGCCGGACTAGCGGCTACGAGCAGTACTTC.